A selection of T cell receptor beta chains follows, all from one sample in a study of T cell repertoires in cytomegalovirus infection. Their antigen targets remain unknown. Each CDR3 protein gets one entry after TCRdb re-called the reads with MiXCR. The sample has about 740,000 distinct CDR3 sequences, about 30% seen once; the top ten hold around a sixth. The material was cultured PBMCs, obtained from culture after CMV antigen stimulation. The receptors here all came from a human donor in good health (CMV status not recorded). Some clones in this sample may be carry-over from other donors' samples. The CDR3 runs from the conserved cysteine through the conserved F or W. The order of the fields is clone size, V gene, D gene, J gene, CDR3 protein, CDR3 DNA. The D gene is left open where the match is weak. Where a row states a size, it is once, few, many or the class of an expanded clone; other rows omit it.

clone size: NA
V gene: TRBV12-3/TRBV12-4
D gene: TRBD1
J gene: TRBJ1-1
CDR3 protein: CASSLRGRGLLDTEAFF
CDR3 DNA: TGTGCCAGCAGTTTAAGGGGCAGGGGGCTTTTGGACACTGAAGCTTTCTTT

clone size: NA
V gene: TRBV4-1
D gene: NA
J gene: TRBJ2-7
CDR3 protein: CASSPRGNGYEQYF
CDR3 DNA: TGCGCCAGCAGCCCACGGGGGAACGGTTACGAGCAGTACTTC

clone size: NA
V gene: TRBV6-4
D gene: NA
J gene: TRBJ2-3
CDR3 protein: CASSAQGTSTDTQYF
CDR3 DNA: TGTGCCAGCAGTGCCCAGGGGACTAGCACAGATACGCAGTATTTT

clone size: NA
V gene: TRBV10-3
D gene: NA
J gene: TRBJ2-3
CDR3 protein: CAISEVRIGVATSTDTQYF
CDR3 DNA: TGTGCCATCAGTGAGGTCCGAATCGGGGTTGCGACTAGCACAGATACGCAGTATTTT

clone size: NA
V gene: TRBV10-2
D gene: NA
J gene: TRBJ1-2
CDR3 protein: CASWEKEKGGYTF
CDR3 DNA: TGCGCCAGCTGGGAGAAGGAAAAAGGGGGCTACACCTTC

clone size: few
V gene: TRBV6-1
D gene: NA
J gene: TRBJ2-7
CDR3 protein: CASRPGSGRYYEQYF
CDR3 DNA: TGTGCCAGCAGGCCCGGGTCAGGTCGATACTACGAGCAGTACTTC

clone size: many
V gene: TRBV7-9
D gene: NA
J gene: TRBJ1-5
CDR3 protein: CASSLEGDQPQHF
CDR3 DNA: TGCGCCAGCAGCCTCGAGGGCGATCAGCCCCAGCATTTT

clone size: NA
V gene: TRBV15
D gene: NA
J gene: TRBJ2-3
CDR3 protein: CATSRGGGPTDTQYF
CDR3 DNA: TGTGCCACCAGCAGAGGTGGCGGCCCCACAGATACGCAGTATTTT

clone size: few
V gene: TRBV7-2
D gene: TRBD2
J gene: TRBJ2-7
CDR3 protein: CASRAGAGYEQYF
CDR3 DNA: TGTGCCAGCAGGGCGGGAGCTGGATACGAGCAGTACTTC

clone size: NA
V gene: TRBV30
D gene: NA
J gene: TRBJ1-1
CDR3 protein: CAWSVLRGETEAFF
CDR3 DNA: TGTGCCTGGAGTGTATTACGAGGGGAGACTGAAGCTTTCTTT

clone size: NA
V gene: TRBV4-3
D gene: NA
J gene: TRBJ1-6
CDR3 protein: CASSQELHSPLHF
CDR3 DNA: TGCGCCAGCAGCCAAGAACTACATTCACCCCTCCACTTT

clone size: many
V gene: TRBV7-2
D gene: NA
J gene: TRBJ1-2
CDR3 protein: CASSETGRGLGYTF
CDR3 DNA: TGTGCCAGCAGCGAGACCGGGCGGGGACTCGGCTACACCTTC

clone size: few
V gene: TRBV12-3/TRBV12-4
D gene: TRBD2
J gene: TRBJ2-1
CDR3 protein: CASSRGLASNEQFF
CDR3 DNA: TGTGCCAGCAGCCGGGGACTAGCGTCCAATGAGCAGTTCTTC

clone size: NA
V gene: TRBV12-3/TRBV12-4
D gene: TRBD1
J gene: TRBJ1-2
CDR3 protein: CASGTGLDRGYTF
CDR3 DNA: TGTGCCTCCGGGACAGGCTTAGATCGGGGCTACACCTTC

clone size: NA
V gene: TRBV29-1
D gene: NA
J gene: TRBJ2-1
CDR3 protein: CSVVGPLVGNEQFF
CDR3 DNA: TGCAGCGTCGTGGGGCCTTTAGTGGGCAATGAGCAGTTCTTC

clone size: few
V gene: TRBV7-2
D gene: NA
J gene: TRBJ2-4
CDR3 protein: CASSPTRDQKNIQYF
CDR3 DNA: TGTGCCAGCAGCCCGACCCGGGACCAAAAAAACATTCAGTACTTC

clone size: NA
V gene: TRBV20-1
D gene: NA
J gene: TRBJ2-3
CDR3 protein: CSARGVVAASTDTQYF
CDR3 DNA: TGCAGTGCTAGAGGAGTAGTAGCGGCTAGCACAGATACGCAGTATTTT

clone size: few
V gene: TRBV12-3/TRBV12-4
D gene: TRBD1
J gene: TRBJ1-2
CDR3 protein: CASRGQSGYTF
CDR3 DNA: TGTGCCAGCAGGGGACAGAGTGGCTACACCTTC

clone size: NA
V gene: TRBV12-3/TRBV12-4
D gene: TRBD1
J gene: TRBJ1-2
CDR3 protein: CASSSRSAGGNYGYTF
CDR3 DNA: TGTGCCAGCAGTTCCCGTTCGGCAGGGGGTAACTATGGCTACACCTTC

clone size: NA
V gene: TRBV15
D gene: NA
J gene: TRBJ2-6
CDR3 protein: CATSRGGGSGANVLTF
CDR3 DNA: TGTGCCACCAGCAGGGGTGGGGGCTCTGGGGCCAACGTCCTGACTTTC

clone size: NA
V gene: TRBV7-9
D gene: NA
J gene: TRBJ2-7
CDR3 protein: CASSGPFGGTYEQYF
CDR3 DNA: TGTGCCAGCAGCGGCCCCTTTGGAGGGACCTACGAGCAGTACTTC

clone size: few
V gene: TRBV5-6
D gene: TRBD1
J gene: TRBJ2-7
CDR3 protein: CASSATGSPYEQYF
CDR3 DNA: TGTGCCAGCAGCGCGACAGGGAGCCCCTACGAGCAGTACTTC

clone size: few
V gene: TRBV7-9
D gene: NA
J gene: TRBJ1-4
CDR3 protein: CASSFGSFGEKLFF
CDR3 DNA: TGTGCCAGCAGCTTTGGGAGTTTCGGTGAAAAACTGTTTTTT

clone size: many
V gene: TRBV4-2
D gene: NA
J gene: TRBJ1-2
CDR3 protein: CASSQESGSVGYTF
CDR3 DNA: TGTGCCAGCAGCCAAGAATCGGGTTCCGTGGGCTACACCTTC

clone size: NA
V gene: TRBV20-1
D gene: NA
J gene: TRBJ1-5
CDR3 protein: CSAWDAALYNQPQHF
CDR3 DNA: TGCAGTGCTTGGGACGCCGCGCTTTACAATCAGCCCCAGCATTTT

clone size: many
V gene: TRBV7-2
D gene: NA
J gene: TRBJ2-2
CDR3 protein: CASSHPVRGKSGELFF
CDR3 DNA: TGTGCCAGCAGCCACCCTGTTCGGGGGAAGTCCGGGGAGCTGTTTTTT

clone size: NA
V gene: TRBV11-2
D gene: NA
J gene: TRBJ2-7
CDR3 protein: CASSPRTDSYEQYF
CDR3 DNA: TGTGCCAGCAGTCCCCGGACGGATTCCTACGAGCAGTACTTC

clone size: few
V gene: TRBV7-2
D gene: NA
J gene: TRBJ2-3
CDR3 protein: CASNLSGDSTDTQYF
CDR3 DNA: TGTGCCAGCAACCTTAGCGGAGACTCCACAGATACGCAGTATTTT

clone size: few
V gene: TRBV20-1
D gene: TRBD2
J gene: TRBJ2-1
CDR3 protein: CSARALLAGGWDEQFF
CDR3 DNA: TGCAGTGCTAGAGCCCTACTAGCGGGAGGTTGGGATGAGCAGTTCTTC

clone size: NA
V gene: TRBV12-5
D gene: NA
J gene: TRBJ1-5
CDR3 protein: CASADLRARRSNQPQHF
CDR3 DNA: TGTGCTAGTGCCGACCTCAGGGCCCGGCGGAGCAATCAGCCCCAGCATTTT

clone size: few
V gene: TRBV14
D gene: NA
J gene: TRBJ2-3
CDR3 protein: CASSQYGDFPTDTQYF
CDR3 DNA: TGTGCCAGCAGCCAATACGGGGACTTTCCCACAGATACGCAGTATTTT

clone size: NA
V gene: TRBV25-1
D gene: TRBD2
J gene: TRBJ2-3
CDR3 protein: CASTRSGGDTQYF
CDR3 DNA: TGTGCCAGCACGAGAAGCGGGGGTGATACGCAGTATTTT

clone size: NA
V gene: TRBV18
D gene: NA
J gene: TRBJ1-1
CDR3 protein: CASSPPTRGAERAFF
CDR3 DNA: TGTGCCAGCTCACCCCCTACGCGGGGGGCCGAGAGGGCTTTCTTT

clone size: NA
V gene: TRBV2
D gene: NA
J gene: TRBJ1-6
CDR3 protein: CASSVRDTSPLHF
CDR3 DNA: TGTGCCAGCAGTGTAAGGGACACATCTCCCCTCCACTTT

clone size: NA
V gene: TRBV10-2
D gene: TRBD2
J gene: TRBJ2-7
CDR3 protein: CASSAPGTSDYEQYF
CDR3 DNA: TGCGCCAGCAGTGCACCCGGGACTAGCGACTACGAGCAGTACTTC

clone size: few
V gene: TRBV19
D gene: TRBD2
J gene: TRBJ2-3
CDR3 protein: CAAGGAGVPDTQYF
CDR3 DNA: TGTGCCGCGGGGGGAGCGGGAGTCCCAGATACGCAGTATTTT

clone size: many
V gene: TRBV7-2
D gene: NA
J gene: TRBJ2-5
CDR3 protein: CASSLVLGAGETQYF
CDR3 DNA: TGTGCCAGCAGCTTAGTGCTGGGGGCGGGGGAGACCCAGTACTTC

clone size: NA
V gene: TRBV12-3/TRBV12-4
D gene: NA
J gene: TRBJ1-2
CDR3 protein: CASSRYYGYTF
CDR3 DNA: TGTGCCAGCAGCAGATACTATGGCTACACCTTC

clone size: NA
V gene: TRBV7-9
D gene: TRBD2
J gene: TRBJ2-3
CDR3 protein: CASSHGTSGPTDTQYF
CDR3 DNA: TGTGCCAGCAGCCACGGGACTAGCGGTCCCACAGATACGCAGTATTTT

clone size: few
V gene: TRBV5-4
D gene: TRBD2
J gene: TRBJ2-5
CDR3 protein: CASSPLAGTQETQYF
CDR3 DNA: TGTGCCAGCAGCCCACTAGCGGGGACCCAAGAGACCCAGTACTTC

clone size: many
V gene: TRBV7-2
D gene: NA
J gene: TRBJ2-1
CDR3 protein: CASSLAGVHNEQFF
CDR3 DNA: TGTGCCAGCAGCTTAGCGGGGGTCCACAATGAGCAGTTCTTC

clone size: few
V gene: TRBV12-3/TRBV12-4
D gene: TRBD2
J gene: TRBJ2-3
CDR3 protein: CASSRPPVSGGTDTQYF
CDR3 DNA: TGTGCCAGCAGTCGACCCCCGGTGAGCGGGGGCACAGATACGCAGTATTTT

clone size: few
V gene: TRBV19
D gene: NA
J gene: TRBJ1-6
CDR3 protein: CASSIDPGNSPLHF
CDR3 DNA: TGTGCCAGTAGTATAGACCCGGGGAATTCACCCCTCCACTTT

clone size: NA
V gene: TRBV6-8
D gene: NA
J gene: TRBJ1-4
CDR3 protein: CASAPPGGAGKLFF
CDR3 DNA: TGTGCCAGCGCACCCCCGGGGGGGGCGGGAAAACTGTTTTTT

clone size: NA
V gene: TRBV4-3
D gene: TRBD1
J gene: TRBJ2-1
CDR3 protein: CASSRDWTGHYNEQFF
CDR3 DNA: TGCGCCAGCAGCCGCGATTGGACAGGACACTACAATGAGCAGTTCTTC